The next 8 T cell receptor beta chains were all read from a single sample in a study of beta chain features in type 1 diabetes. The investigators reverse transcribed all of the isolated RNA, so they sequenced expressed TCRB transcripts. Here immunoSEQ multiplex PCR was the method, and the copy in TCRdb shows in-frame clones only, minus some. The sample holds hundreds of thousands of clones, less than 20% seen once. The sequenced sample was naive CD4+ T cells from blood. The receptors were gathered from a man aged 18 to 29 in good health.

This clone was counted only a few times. This CDR3 reads CASSSNGDYGYTF. The CDR3, as DNA: TGCGCCAGCAGCTCGAATGGTGACTATGGCTACACCTTC. This chain joins TRBV5-1 and TRBJ1-2; the D is unclear. The germline V gene encodes CDR1 SGHRS and CDR2 YFSETQ. V lost 3 bases, J lost 3 bases, and 9 bases lay in between. The CDR3 is 13 amino acids.

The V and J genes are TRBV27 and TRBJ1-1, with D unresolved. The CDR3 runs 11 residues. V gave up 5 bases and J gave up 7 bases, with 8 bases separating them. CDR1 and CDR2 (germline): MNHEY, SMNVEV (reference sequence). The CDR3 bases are TGTGCCAGCAGTCGAACGGATGAAGCTTTCTTT. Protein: CASSRTDEAFF.

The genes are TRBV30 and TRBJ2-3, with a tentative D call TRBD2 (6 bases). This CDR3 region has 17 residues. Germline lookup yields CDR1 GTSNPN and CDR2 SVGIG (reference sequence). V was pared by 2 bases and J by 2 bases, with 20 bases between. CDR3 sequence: CAWSMEGTPRPTDTQYF. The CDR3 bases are TGTGCCTGGAGTATGGAGGGGACCCCCCGGCCCACAGATACGCAGTATTTT.

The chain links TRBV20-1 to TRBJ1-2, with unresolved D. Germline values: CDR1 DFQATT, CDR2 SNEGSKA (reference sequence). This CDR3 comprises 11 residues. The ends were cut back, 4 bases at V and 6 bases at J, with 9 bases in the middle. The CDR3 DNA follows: TGCAGTGCTACGTATGGGAATGGCTACACCTTC. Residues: CSATYGNGYTF.

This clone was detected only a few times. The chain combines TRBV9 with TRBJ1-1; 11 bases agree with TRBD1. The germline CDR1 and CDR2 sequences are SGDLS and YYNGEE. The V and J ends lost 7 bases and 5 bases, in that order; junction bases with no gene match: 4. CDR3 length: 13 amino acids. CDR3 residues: CASGQGAFTEAFF. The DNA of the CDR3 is TGTGCCAGCGGACAGGGGGCTTTTACTGAAGCTTTCTTT.

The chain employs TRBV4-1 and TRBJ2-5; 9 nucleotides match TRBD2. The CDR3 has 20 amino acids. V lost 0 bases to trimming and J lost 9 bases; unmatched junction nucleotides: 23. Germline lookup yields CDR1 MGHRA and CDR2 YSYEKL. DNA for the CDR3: TGCGCCAGCAGCCAAGATGAGGTATTGGGTGGGGCTAGCGGGAAGGATGCCCAGTACTTC. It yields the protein CASSQDEVLGGASGKDAQYF.

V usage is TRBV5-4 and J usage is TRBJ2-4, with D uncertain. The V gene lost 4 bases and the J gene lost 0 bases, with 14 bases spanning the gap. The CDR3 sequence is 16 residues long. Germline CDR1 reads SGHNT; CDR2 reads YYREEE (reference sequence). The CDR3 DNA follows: TGTGCCAGCAGCGCCAGCGCGAGTTTAGCCAAAAACATTCAGTACTTC. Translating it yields CASSASASLAKNIQYF.

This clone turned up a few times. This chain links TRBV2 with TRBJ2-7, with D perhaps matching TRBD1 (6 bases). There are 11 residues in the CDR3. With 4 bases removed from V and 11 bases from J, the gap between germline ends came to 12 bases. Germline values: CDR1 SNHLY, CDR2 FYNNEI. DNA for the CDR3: TGTGCCAGCAGTGTGAGGACAGAGGAGTACTTC. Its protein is CASSVRTEEYF.